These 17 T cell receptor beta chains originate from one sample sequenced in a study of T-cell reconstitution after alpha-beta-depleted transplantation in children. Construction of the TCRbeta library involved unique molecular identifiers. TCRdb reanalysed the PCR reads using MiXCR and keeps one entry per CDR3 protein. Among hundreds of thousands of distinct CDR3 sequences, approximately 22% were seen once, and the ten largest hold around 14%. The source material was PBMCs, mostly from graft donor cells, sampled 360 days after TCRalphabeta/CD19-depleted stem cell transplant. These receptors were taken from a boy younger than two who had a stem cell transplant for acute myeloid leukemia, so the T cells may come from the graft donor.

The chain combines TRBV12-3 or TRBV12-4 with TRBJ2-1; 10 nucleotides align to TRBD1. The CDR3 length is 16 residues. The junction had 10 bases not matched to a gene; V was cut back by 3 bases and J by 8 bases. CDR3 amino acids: CASSLRGQGGGYEQFF. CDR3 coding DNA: TGTGCCAGCAGTTTGCGCGGACAGGGGGGTGGCTATGAGCAGTTCTTC.

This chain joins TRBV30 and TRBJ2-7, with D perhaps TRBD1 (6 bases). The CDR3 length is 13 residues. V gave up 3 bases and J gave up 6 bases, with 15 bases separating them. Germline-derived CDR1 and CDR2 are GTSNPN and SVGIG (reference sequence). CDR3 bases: TGTGCCTGGAGCGTAACAGGGCGCGGCGAGCAGTACTTC. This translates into CAWSVTGRGEQYF.

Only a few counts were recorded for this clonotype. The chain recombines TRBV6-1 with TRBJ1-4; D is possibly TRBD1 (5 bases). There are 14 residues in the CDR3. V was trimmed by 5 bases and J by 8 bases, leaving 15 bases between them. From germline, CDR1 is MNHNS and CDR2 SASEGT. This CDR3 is CASSRDLGDEKLFF. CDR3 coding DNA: TGTGCCAGCAGTCGTGACCTAGGGGACGAAAAACTGTTTTTT.

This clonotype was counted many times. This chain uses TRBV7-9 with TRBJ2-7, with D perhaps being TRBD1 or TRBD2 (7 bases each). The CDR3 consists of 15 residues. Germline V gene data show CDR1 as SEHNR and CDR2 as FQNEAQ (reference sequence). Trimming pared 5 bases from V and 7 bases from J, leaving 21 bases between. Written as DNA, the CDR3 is TGTGCCAGCAGCCGACCTTACAGGGGAGGGGGAGAGCAGTACTTC. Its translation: CASSRPYRGGGEQYF.

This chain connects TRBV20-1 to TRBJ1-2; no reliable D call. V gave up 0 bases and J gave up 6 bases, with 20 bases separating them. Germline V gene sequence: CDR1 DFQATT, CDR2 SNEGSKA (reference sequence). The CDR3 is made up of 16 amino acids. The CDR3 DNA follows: TGCAGTGCTAGAGATCCTCAGGACCCACATGATGATGGCTACACCTTC. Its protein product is CSARDPQDPHDDGYTF.

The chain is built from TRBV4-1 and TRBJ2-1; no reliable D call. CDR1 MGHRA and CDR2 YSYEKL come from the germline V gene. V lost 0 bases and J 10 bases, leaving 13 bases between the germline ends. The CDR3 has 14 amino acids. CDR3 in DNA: TGCGCCAGCAGCCAAGATATCGGCGTCAGAGAGCAGTTCTTC. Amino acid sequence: CASSQDIGVREQFF.

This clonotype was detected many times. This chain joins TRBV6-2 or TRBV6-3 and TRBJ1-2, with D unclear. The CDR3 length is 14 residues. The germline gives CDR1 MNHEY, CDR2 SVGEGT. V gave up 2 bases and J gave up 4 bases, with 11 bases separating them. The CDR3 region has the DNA TGTGCCAGCAGTTACGACGGCAAGATCTATGGCTACACCTTC. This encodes CASSYDGKIYGYTF.

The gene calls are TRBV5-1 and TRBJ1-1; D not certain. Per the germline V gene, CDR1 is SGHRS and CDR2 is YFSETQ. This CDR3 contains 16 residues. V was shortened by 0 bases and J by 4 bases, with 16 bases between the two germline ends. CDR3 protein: CASSLGSAADITEAFF. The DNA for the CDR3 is TGCGCCAGCAGCTTGGGGTCCGCGGCAGATATCACTGAAGCTTTCTTT. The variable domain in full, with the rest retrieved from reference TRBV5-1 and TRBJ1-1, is KAGVTQTPRYLIKTRGQQVTLSCSPISGHRSVSWYQQTPGQGLQFLFEYFSETQRNKGNFPGRFSGRQFSNSRSEMNVSTLELGDSALYLCASSLGSAADITEAFFGQGTRLTVV.

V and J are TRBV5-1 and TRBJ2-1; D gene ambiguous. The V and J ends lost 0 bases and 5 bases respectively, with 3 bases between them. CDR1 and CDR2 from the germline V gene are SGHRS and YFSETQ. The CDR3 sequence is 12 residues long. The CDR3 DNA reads TGCGCCAGCAGCTTGGACAACAATGAGCAGTTCTTC. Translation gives CASSLDNNEQFF.

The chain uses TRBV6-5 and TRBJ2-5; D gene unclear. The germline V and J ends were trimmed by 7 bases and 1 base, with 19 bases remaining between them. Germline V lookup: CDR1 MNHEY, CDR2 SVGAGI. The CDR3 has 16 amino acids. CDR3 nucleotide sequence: TGTGCCAGCATTATCTACTCCGGGCTGTTCCAAGAGACCCAGTACTTC. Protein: CASIIYSGLFQETQYF.

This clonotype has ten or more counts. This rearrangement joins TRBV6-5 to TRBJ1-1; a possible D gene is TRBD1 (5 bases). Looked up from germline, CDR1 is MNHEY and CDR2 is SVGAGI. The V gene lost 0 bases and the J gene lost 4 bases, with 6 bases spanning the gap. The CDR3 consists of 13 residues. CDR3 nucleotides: TGTGCCAGCAGTTACTCGGGGGGCACTGAAGCTTTCTTT. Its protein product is CASSYSGGTEAFF.

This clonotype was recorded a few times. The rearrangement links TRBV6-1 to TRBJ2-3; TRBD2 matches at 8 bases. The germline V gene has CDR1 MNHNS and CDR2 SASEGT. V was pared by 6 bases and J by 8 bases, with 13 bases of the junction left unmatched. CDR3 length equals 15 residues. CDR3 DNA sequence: TGTGCCAGCAGACCTATAGCGGGGCCCGGAGGTACGCAGTATTTT. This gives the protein CASRPIAGPGGTQYF.

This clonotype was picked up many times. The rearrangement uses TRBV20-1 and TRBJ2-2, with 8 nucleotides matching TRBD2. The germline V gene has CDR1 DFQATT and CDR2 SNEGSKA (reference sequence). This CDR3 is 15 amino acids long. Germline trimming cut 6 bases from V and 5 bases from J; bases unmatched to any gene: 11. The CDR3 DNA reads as TGCAGTGCGCCCCGGGGGGGCCTAGAGACCGGGGAGCTGTTTTTT. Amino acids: CSAPRGGLETGELFF.

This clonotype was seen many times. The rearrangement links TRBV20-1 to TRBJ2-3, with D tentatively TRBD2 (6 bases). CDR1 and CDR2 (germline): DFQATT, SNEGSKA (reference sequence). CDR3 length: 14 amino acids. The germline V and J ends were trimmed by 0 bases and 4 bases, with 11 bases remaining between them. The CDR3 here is CSAREGRLADTQYF. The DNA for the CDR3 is TGCAGTGCTAGAGAAGGGAGGCTAGCAGATACGCAGTATTTT.

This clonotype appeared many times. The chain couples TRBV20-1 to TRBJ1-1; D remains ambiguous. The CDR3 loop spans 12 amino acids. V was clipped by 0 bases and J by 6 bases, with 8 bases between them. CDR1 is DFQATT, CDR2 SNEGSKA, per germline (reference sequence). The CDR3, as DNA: TGCAGTGCTAGAGAGGCGAGCGCTGAAGCTTTCTTT. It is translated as CSAREASAEAFF.

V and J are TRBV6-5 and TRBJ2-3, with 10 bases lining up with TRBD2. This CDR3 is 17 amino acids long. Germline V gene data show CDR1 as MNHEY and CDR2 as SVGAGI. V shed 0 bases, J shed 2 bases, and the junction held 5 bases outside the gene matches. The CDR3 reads CASSYSTGLAVTDTQYF. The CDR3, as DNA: TGTGCCAGCAGTTACTCGACCGGACTAGCGGTCACAGATACGCAGTATTTT.

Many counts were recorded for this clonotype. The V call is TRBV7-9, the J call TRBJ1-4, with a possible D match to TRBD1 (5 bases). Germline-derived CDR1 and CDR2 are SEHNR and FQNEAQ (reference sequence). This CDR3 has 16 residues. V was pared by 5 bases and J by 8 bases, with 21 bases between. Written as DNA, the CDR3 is TGTGCCAGCAGCGACCCTACTAGGGGAATATGGGAAAAACTGTTTTTT. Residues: CASSDPTRGIWEKLFF.